What follows describes a single T cell receptor beta chain. It lacks a known antigen. One base away there is no much larger clone; base qualities are not given. The roughly 37 donors, aged about 6 to 95 years, were systemically healthy Caucasian individuals from Russia. Roughly 10 milliliters of peripheral blood were collected from each donor into EDTA-treated Vacutainer tubes. Ficoll-Paque density-gradient centrifugation was used to isolate PBMCs, with at least 6.5 million per sample. Total RNA, at least 5 micrograms per sample, was extracted from PBMCs with Trizol reagent. Naive CD45RAhigh/CD27high T cell percentages were measured by flow cytometry on a PBMC aliquot from every donor. The sample comes from a study of blood T cells in healthy people across ages (dated by TCRdb to the mid-2010s). For the study in its entirety: In model experiments, roughly one uniquely barcoded TCR beta cDNA molecule per two T cells was captured by template switching. The study measured age-related changes in TCR beta repertoire diversity using deep sequencing normalized with unique cDNA molecular identifiers. Two additional independent replicas of 1 million unique cDNA reads from the same blood draw were analyzed for two donors (one aged 18 to 29 and one aged 80 or older). To avoid experimental bias, donors of different ages were randomly spread across the sequencing lanes. The donors were divided into four age groups: young (average around 17 years), middle-aged (roughly 42), aged (about 62) and long-lived (roughly 82). Overall results and qualifications from the work: As age increased, observed TCR beta diversity per million T cells dropped in a roughly linear way, and a significant reduction was already evident by age about 40. Because the CMV infection status of the donors was unknown, age-related changes in expanded clonotypes may potentially have been confounded. Total diversity estimates from one million sequenced T cells were considered lower bounds and underestimates. Compared with the aged group, more naive CD4+ T cells, fewer expanded clones and increased TCR diversity were shown by the long-lived group, suggesting age selection. Since profiling was done on bulk unsorted PBMCs, naive and antigen-experienced compartments could not be conclusively compared. There was a strong correlation between observed TCR beta diversity and the percentage of naive T cells measured by flow cytometry.

Library preparation used 5' RACE. The sequencer was an Illumina HiSeq 2500. A second PCR of about 6 to 11 cycles was performed with a sample-barcoded 5' primer and a J-beta primer mix. A unique molecular identifier was introduced onto each TCR beta cDNA molecule by a template-switch 5' adaptor carrying 12 random nucleotides. At least 2.5 million CDR3-containing paired-end reads were obtained from each sample. First-strand cDNA synthesis was performed from all RNA using the Mint cDNA synthesis kit, with priming by a TRBC-specific oligonucleotide. After uracil-DNA glycosylase treatment, a first 18-cycle PCR used universal primers M1SS and BC2_uni_R on all cDNA. From the authors' description of their analysis: For normalization, 1 million high-quality reads were randomly selected from each sample, with every read carrying a distinct molecular identifier. Reads with shared molecular identifiers were discarded instead of being binned into consensus sequences. MiTCR, run with a Q25 quality threshold and the strictest error-elimination algorithm, handled CDR3 identification, clonotype clustering and error correction. A nonparametric unseen species model with Euler transformation was used to estimate lower-bound total TCR beta diversity. TCRdb trimmed the raw reads at Q25, called clones with MiXCR and kept productive beta chains. A single entry per CDR3 protein holds the most common genes and DNA from its merged rows. Clone size and V and J calls follow TCRdb, not the original study. The sample yields about 640,000 distinct CDR3 sequences; approximately 30% were counted once. Jointly, the top ten make up 15% to 19% of the sample.

The V and J ends are trimmed by 6 bases and 6 bases, leaving 14 bases between them. The CDR3 holds 14 amino acids from the cysteine to the phenylalanine. Just CDR3 DNA is preserved here, 42 bases in frame from base 1. Per the germline V gene, MNHEY is the CDR1 and SVGAGI is the CDR2. The receptor chain draws on TRBV6-5 and TRBJ2-2; the D gene is possibly TRBD1, with 6 bases matching. The source of this sequence is a woman over 75 in good health. The specimen sequenced was blood. The DNA reads as follows: TGTGCCAGCAGGCCTACCTCAGGGGCCGGGGAGCTGTTTTTT. Its protein product is CASRPTSGAGELFF.